The clone carrying this T cell receptor beta chain appeared once. The PCR used 60 Vbeta and 13 Jbeta primers. Assay: immunoSEQ multiplex PCR; the TCRdb copy retains only in-frame clones and omits some. This table holds about 150,000 clones, roughly 84% found once. These data come from a study of cytomegalovirus exposure and HLA in healthy donors. The germline V gene has CDR1 MDHEN and CDR2 SYDVKM. The CDR3 spans 16 residues. After removal of 6 bases from V and 0 bases from J, the junction contained 7 bases not matched to a gene. This sequence joins TRBV28 and TRBJ1-5; 8 bases line up with TRBD1. Sample: PBMCs. The receptor's source is a woman aged 18-29 years in good health and CMV-seronegative. Here the CDR3 reads CASRWIDRGSNQPQHF. In DNA form, the CDR3 reads TGTGCCAGCAGATGGATCGACAGGGGTAGCAATCAGCCCCAGCATTTT.